What follows describes a single T cell receptor (beta chain). The germline CDR1 and CDR2 sequences are LNHNV and YYDKDF (reference sequence). The V gene end was trimmed by 6 bases and the J gene end by 11 bases; junction bases not matched to a gene: 12. This CDR3 contains 14 residues. Original processing methods: Estimation of nucleated cell counts was performed using reference gene primer amplification. Profiled with immunoSEQ multiplex PCR; TCRdb holds only in-frame clones, not every one. V and J calls and clone size come straight from that table; D and trimming were deduced from the DNA. This table has under 300,000 clones, 86% appearing once. This entry belongs to a study of blood T cell repertoires in COVID-19. Study as a whole: Spain, Italy and the United States supplied samples that represented acute and convalescent COVID-19. T cells, B-cell-depleted T cells, or PBMCs provided the cDNA or gDNA that served as material.

The receptor was isolated from a man aged 80 or over with acute or convalescent COVID-19. The V gene is TRBV15, the J gene TRBJ1-1, with 10 nucleotides matching TRBD1. Sequenced sample: peripheral blood. The CDR3 DNA reads TGTGCCACCAGAGACACCGGGACAGGGGAGTCCGCTTTCTTT. As protein: CATRDTGTGESAFF.